A single sample gave rise to the 12 T cell receptor beta chains below, sequenced in a study of OX40 agonist ivuxolimab in advanced cancers. Sequenced by immunoSEQ multiplex PCR; TCRdb stores in-frame clones only, minus some. Seen here are tens of thousands of clones, 84% observed once, and the top ten hold about 1%. Sequencing used CD4+ or CD8+ T cells sorted from blood, obtained in a trial of the OX40 agonist ivuxolimab. The source is an adult with an advanced solid tumor such as melanoma, head and neck, liver or kidney cancer.

This chain links TRBV14 with TRBJ1-2; a possible D gene is TRBD1 (6 bases). The length of the CDR3 is 15 residues. Germline V lookup: CDR1 SGHDN, CDR2 FVKESK. Trimming removed 1 base at V and 3 bases at J, with 12 bases between. The CDR3 DNA reads TGTGCCAGCAGCCAAGTGAGGGGGTTTGACTATGGCTACACCTTC. Translated: CASSQVRGFDYGYTF.

The rearrangement links TRBV9 to TRBJ2-5; the match to TRBD1 covers 11 bases. This CDR3 is 15 amino acids long. The V gene's germline CDR1 is SGDLS and CDR2 YYNGEE. The junction had 6 bases not matched to a gene; V was cut back by 3 bases and J by 5 bases. CDR3 coding DNA: TGTGCCAGCAGCGCAAGCGGGACAGGGGGGGAGACCCAGTACTTC. Amino acids: CASSASGTGGETQYF.

The chain employs TRBV6-5 and TRBJ2-2; TRBD2 agrees at 8 bases. The junction had 7 bases not matched to a gene; V was cut back by 4 bases and J by 9 bases. Germline CDR1 reads MNHEY; CDR2 reads SVGAGI. There are 14 residues in the CDR3. This CDR3 reads CASSFRGGLRELFF. CDR3 bases: TGTGCCAGCAGTTTCCGGGGGGGCTTGAGGGAGCTGTTTTTT.

A remark on this clone: Sequence at one end of the junction differs from germline and may be a read error. V and J are TRBV12-5 and TRBJ2-2; the D gene is possibly TRBD2 (6 bases). Germline assignment: CDR1 LGHNT and CDR2 FRNRAP. The CDR3 runs 18 residues. The CDR3 is CASGILPDGSATTEELFF. CDR3 DNA: TGTGCTAGTGGTATCCTCCCCGACGGGAGCGCCACGACCGAGGAGCTGTTTTTT.

The chain carries TRBV7-2 and TRBJ2-5, with 10 positions matching TRBD2. V lost 5 bases and J lost 3; bases outside the gene matches: 3. CDR3 length equals 14 residues. The V gene's germline CDR1 is SGHTA and CDR2 FQGNSA. This CDR3 reads CASSPGLAKETQYF. The CDR3 coding sequence is TGTGCCAGCAGCCCGGGACTAGCGAAAGAGACCCAGTACTTC.

The chain links TRBV6-5 to TRBJ2-3; 8 bases map to TRBD2. The trim removed 7 bases at V and 4 bases at J, leaving 4 bases unmatched. CDR1 and CDR2 (germline): MNHEY, SVGAGI. The CDR3 spans 13 residues. The DNA of the CDR3 is TGTGCCAGCACGGGGGGGGCAGCAGATACGCAGTATTTT. It yields the protein CASTGGAADTQYF.

The chain couples TRBV4-1 to TRBJ1-2; 7 positions match TRBD1. V trimming: 4 bases; J trimming: 8 bases; junction bases outside the gene matches: 13. CDR3 length equals 15 residues. In germline, CDR1 is MGHRA, CDR2 YSYEKL. The CDR3: CASSRPAEGAKGYTF. CDR3 nucleotide sequence: TGCGCCAGCAGCCGACCCGCGGAGGGGGCAAAAGGCTACACCTTC.

This chain joins TRBV18 and TRBJ2-7; D ambiguous. With 3 bases removed from V and 2 bases from J, the gap between germline ends came to 11 bases. Germline CDR1 is KGHSH and CDR2 is LQKENI. CDR3 length: 14 residues. The CDR3 sequence: CASSPTTRTYEQYF. CDR3 sequence (DNA): TGTGCCAGCTCACCCACTACCCGGACCTACGAGCAGTACTTC.

The gene calls are TRBV5-1 and TRBJ2-6; D unresolved. V lost 8 bases and J lost 4, with 13 bases in between. Germline V gives CDR1 SGHRS, CDR2 YFSETQ. This CDR3 has 14 residues. The CDR3 here is CASRQALGANVLTF. DNA of the CDR3: TGCGCCAGTCGTCAAGCTCTCGGGGCCAACGTCCTGACTTTC.

This rearrangement joins TRBV2 to TRBJ1-1; TRBD1 is a possible D gene (5 bases). V shed 8 bases and J shed 0 bases, with 16 bases lying between them. The CDR3 is 15 residues long. Germline CDR1 reads SNHLY; CDR2 reads FYNNEI. The CDR3 sequence: CASRVPGTVNTEAFF. The CDR3 nucleotides are TGTGCCAGCCGGGTTCCGGGGACGGTGAACACTGAAGCTTTCTTT.

The chain couples TRBV7-2 to TRBJ1-5; no clear D gene. Germline lookup yields CDR1 SGHTA and CDR2 FQGNSA. Trimming took 1 base from V and 0 from J, leaving 7 bases between them. The length of the CDR3 is 15 residues. In DNA form, the CDR3 reads TGTGCCAGCAGCTTAGTGCACACTAGCAATCAGCCCCAGCATTTT. Residues: CASSLVHTSNQPQHF.

The chain is built from TRBV7-2 and TRBJ1-2; weak D call: TRBD1 (6 bases). Germline CDR1 SGHTA, CDR2 FQGNSA. The CDR3 has 14 amino acids. V was pared by 2 bases and J by 2 bases, with 9 bases between. The CDR3 protein is CASSLYRDNYGYTF. CDR3 in DNA: TGTGCCAGCAGCTTATACAGGGACAACTATGGCTACACCTTC. Filled out from reference TRBV7-2 and TRBJ1-2, the complete variable domain reads GAGVSQSPSNKVTEKGKDVELRCDPISGHTALYWYRQSLGQGLEFLIYFQGNSAPDKSGLPSDRFSAERTGGSVSTLTIQRTQQEDSAVYLCASSLYRDNYGYTFGSGTRLTVV.